The 3 T cell receptor beta chains below all came from one sample that was sequenced in a study of cytomegalovirus exposure and HLA in healthy donors. The PCR employed 60 Vbeta primers together with 13 Jbeta primers. Produced via immunoSEQ multiplex PCR; TCRdb's table is partial and in-frame only. The data contain about 76,000 clones, around 78% of them seen just once; the ten biggest clones take up roughly 2.6%. The sequenced sample was PBMCs. The receptors shown here come from a male donor in good health and CMV-seropositive.

This clone is judged medium-sized. This chain joins TRBV29-1 and TRBJ2-7, with D unclear. This CDR3 contains 12 residues. Looked up from germline, CDR1 is SQVTM and CDR2 is ANQGSEA. V was pared by 4 bases and J by 3 bases, with 10 bases between. Written as DNA, the CDR3 is TGCAGCGTTGGGTCAGGCATCTACGAGCAGTACTTC. It yields the protein CSVGSGIYEQYF.

CDR3 sequence reads: CASSLVQGAVYGYTF. CDR3 DNA: TGTGCCAGCAGTTTAGTACAGGGGGCGGTCTATGGCTACACCTTC. V and J are TRBV27 and TRBJ1-2; 9 nucleotides match TRBD1. Losses at the gene ends were 2 bases for V and 4 bases for J; bases not matched to a gene: 5. This CDR3 has 15 amino acids. Germline V gene sequence: CDR1 MNHEY, CDR2 SMNVEV (reference sequence).

The V gene is TRBV4-3, the J gene TRBJ2-2; 9 bases agree with TRBD2. Looked up from germline, CDR1 is LGHNA and CDR2 is YSLEER. With 1 base clipped from V and 4 bases from J, the junction kept 7 bases outside the gene matches. This CDR3 has 17 residues. CDR3 sequence: CASSQALLAGTTGELFF. CDR3 coding DNA: TGCGCCAGCAGCCAAGCGCTTCTAGCGGGAACCACCGGGGAGCTGTTTTTT.